The next 11 T cell receptor beta chains were all read from a single sample in a study of blood T cell repertoires in COVID-19. TCRdb keeps only in-frame clones here, not all; method: immunoSEQ multiplex PCR. This sample has fewer than 200,000 clones, with approximately 82% found just once. The sample comprised PBMCs or T cells enriched from blood (not recorded which). The receptors were gathered from a woman aged 45 to 65 who had recovered from COVID-19.

This clone was found a few times. The rearrangement links TRBV28 to TRBJ2-5; TRBD1 matches at 7 bases. Losses at the gene ends were 7 bases for V and 9 bases for J; bases not matched to a gene: 17. Germline assignment: CDR1 MDHEN and CDR2 SYDVKM. This CDR3 is 15 amino acids long. CDR3 sequence: CASNFRMTGQGAQYF. The CDR3 nucleotides read TGTGCCAGCAATTTCCGGATGACAGGCCAGGGGGCCCAGTACTTC. The full variable domain, its missing parts supplied by reference TRBV28 and TRBJ2-5, is DVKVTQSSRYLVKRTGEKVFLECVQDMDHENMFWYRQDPGLGLRLIYFSYDVKMKEKGDIPEGYSVSREKKERFSLILESASTNQTSMYLCASNFRMTGQGAQYFGPGTRLLVL.

The rearrangement links TRBV18 to TRBJ1-5; a possible D gene is TRBD1 (5 bases). Germline V gives CDR1 KGHSH, CDR2 LQKENI. This CDR3 is 14 amino acids long. Deletions cut 2 bases from V and 7 bases from J, with 12 bases between. The chain's CDR3 is CASSPTTGGQPQHF. In DNA form, the CDR3 reads TGTGCCAGCTCACCAACGACCGGGGGGCAGCCCCAGCATTTT.

The chain couples TRBV7-8 to TRBJ2-5, with a possible D match to TRBD1 (6 bases). The CDR3 consists of 13 residues. V was clipped by 5 bases and J by 3 bases, with 10 bases between them. Germline V gene sequence: CDR1 SGHVS, CDR2 FQNEAQ. CDR3: CASSPRGKETQYF. In DNA form, the CDR3 reads TGTGCCAGCAGCCCCAGGGGCAAAGAGACCCAGTACTTC.

This chain joins TRBV18 and TRBJ2-5; 10 bases fit TRBD2. The V and J ends lost 4 bases and 3 bases, in that order; junction bases with no gene match: 5. Germline V gene data show CDR1 as KGHSH and CDR2 as LQKENI. CDR3 size: 15 residues. This CDR3 is CASSHPTSGEETQYF. In DNA form, the CDR3 reads TGTGCCAGCTCACACCCAACTAGCGGGGAAGAGACCCAGTACTTC.

This chain uses TRBV19 with TRBJ2-3; 12 bases are a match to TRBD2. The V and J ends lost 3 bases and 4 bases, in that order; junction bases with no gene match: 11. From germline, CDR1 is LNHDA and CDR2 SQIVND (reference sequence). The CDR3 is made up of 18 amino acids. The CDR3 sequence is CASSIPGRLAGVPDTQYF. The DNA of the CDR3 is TGTGCCAGTAGTATTCCGGGCCGACTAGCGGGAGTTCCAGATACGCAGTATTTT.

The rearrangement links TRBV7-9 to TRBJ1-1; D is uncertain. Germline CDR1 and CDR2: SEHNR and FQNEAQ (reference sequence). Trimming shortened V by 5 bases and J by 0 bases, and 10 bases separated the two germline ends. The CDR3 extends over 14 amino acids. The CDR3 reads CASSERRVNTEAFF. The CDR3 DNA reads TGTGCCAGCAGCGAAAGGAGAGTGAACACTGAAGCTTTCTTT.

V gene TRBV6-5 combines with J gene TRBJ1-1; TRBD1 might be the D (6 bases). The CDR3 has 14 amino acids. Trimming removed 2 bases at V and 5 bases at J, with 12 bases between. CDR1 MNHEY and CDR2 SVGAGI come from the germline V gene. CDR3 nucleotides: TGTGCCAGCAGTTACAAACAGGGCCGGACTGAAGCTTTCTTT. It codes for CASSYKQGRTEAFF.

This clone was seen a few times. The J gene is TRBJ1-1, the V gene TRBV19, with D unresolved. With 5 bases removed from V and 2 bases from J, the gap between germline ends came to 12 bases. CDR3 length: 14 amino acids. From germline, CDR1 is LNHDA and CDR2 SQIVND (reference sequence). The CDR3 reads CASSPMYLNTEAFF. The CDR3 bases are TGTGCCAGTAGTCCCATGTACCTAAACACTGAAGCTTTCTTT.

CDR3: CASSFLRLAEYNEQFF. CDR3 sequence (DNA): TGTGCCAGCAGCTTTCTTAGACTAGCGGAATACAATGAGCAGTTCTTC. The V call is TRBV12-1, the J call TRBJ2-1; the D segment call TRBD2 is taken from the table without a DNA check. TRBV12-1 is shown as a pseudogene. The CDR3 extends over 16 amino acids.

The chain combines TRBV7-6 with TRBJ2-7; the match to TRBD2 covers 9 bases. The CDR3 loop spans 15 amino acids. Germline lookup yields CDR1 SGHVS and CDR2 FNYEAQ. Trimming cost V 4 bases and J 1 base; bases outside gene matches: 5. The CDR3 sequence is CASSSRLADSYEQYF. CDR3 sequence (DNA): TGTGCCAGCAGCTCGAGACTAGCGGATTCCTACGAGCAGTACTTC.

The chain couples TRBV30 to TRBJ2-7; D may be TRBD1 (6 bases). Germline V gene data show CDR1 as GTSNPN and CDR2 as SVGIG (reference sequence). Trimming took 0 bases from V and 2 from J, leaving 8 bases between them. This CDR3 is 13 amino acids long. The CDR3 region is CAWSVTGPYEQYF. The CDR3 bases are TGTGCCTGGAGTGTGACAGGACCCTACGAGCAGTACTTC.